This record concerns one T cell receptor (beta chain) sequence. This sample was included in a study of cytotoxic CD8 clonotypes in ibrutinib-treated CLL. The CDR3 totals 11 residues. Germline CDR1 reads ENHRY; CDR2 reads SYGVKD. Between the trimmed V and J ends, which lost 5 bases and 6 bases, there was a span of 6 bases. The data were produced by immunoSEQ multiplex PCR, yet TCRdb's version contains in-frame clones alone and is incomplete. Here the sample spans hundreds of thousands of clones, 70% being singletons. The origin of this receptor is a human donor with chronic lymphocytic leukemia. Specimen: PBMCs, collected after 24 months of ibrutinib treatment. V and J are TRBV10-3 and TRBJ2-3; TRBD1 is a possible D gene (5 bases). CDR3 nucleotide sequence: TGTGCCATCAGTACAGGTGATACGCAGTATTTT. This translates into CAISTGDTQYF.